Each of the 14 T cell receptor beta chains below was sequenced from the same sample in a study of blood T cell repertoires in COVID-19. The assay was immunoSEQ multiplex PCR, and TCRdb's table has in-frame clones only and misses some. The sample contains 87,000 or so clones, approximately 86% of which appear only once. The specimen was peripheral blood. These receptors were obtained from a woman of 80 years or more with COVID-19, enrolled during active disease.

The chain couples TRBV6-2 or TRBV6-3 to TRBJ1-2, with D unresolved. Germline loops: CDR1 MNHEY, CDR2 SVGEGT. V was cut by 6 bases and J by 0 bases, with 8 bases left in between. The CDR3 has 13 amino acids. The CDR3 region is CASSPQANYGYTF. CDR3 nucleotide sequence: TGTGCCAGCAGCCCACAAGCTAACTATGGCTACACCTTC.

V usage is TRBV7-2 and J usage is TRBJ2-1; TRBD2 aligns across 8 bases. Losses at the gene ends were 8 bases for V and 6 bases for J; bases not matched to a gene: 6. The V gene's germline CDR1 is SGHTA and CDR2 FQGNSA. The CDR3 is 13 amino acids. CDR3 sequence (DNA): TGTGCCAGCGGCGAGCGGGGGAGCAATGAGCAGTTCTTC. It is translated as CASGERGSNEQFF.

J is TRBJ2-7 and V is TRBV5-1, with D possibly matching TRBD2 (6 bases). CDR3 length equals 17 residues. The ends were cut back, 0 bases at V and 1 base at J, with 17 bases in the middle. Germline lookup yields CDR1 SGHRS and CDR2 YFSETQ. CDR3 residues: CASSLVFGGTLSYEQYF. CDR3 nucleotides: TGCGCCAGCAGCTTGGTATTCGGAGGGACCCTATCCTACGAGCAGTACTTC.

The V call is TRBV18, the J call TRBJ1-2, with D possibly TRBD1 on 5 matching bases. The CDR3 loop spans 13 amino acids. From germline, CDR1 is KGHSH and CDR2 LQKENI. V was cut by 7 bases and J by 2 bases, with 11 bases left in between. CDR3 residues: CASLGAINYGYTF. The CDR3 DNA reads as TGTGCCAGCTTAGGGGCGATAAACTATGGCTACACCTTC. Full variable domain (remainder filled in from reference TRBV18 and TRBJ1-2): NAGVMQNPRHLVRRRGQEARLRCSPMKGHSHVYWYRQLPEEGLKFMVYLQKENIIDESGMPKERFSAEFPKEGPSILRIQQVVRGDSAAYFCASLGAINYGYTFGSGTRLTVV.

This chain connects TRBV3-1 (or the pseudogene TRBV3-2) to TRBJ2-3; the D is unclear. The germline V and J ends were trimmed by 1 base and 6 bases, with 8 bases remaining between them. CDR3 size: 13 residues. Germline loops: CDR1 LGHDT, CDR2 YNNKEL (reference sequence). In nucleotides, the CDR3 is TGTGCCAGCAGCCAAGGTGGAGTTGATACGCAGTATTTT. It codes for CASSQGGVDTQYF.

The rearrangement uses TRBV7-2 and TRBJ1-5; 9 bases align to TRBD1. Germline V lookup: CDR1 SGHTA, CDR2 FQGNSA. After removal of 4 bases from V and 6 bases from J, the junction contained 7 bases not matched to a gene. This CDR3 is 15 amino acids long. CDR3 nucleotides: TGTGCCAGCAGCTGGTTACAGGGGGCAGGTCAGCCCCAGCATTTT. This encodes CASSWLQGAGQPQHF.

The J gene is TRBJ1-5, the V gene TRBV10-1, with 7 bases lining up with TRBD1. The V segment lost 4 bases and the J segment 0 bases; nucleotides outside the gene matches: 6. The length of the CDR3 is 16 residues. Germline V gene lookup returns CDR1 WNHNN and CDR2 SYGVQD (reference sequence). The CDR3 DNA is TGCGCCAGCAGTGGGGACAGTTGTTATAGCAATCAGCCCCAGCATTTT. It yields the protein CASSGDSCYSNQPQHF.

This chain connects TRBV7-2 to TRBJ1-2; TRBD1 might be the D (5 bases). The V end was cut by 1 base, the J end by 5 bases, with 11 bases between. This CDR3 region has 14 residues. Germline V gene sequence: CDR1 SGHTA, CDR2 FQGNSA. The CDR3 DNA sequence: TGTGCCAGCAGCTTAGGGGCAGGGATTTATGGCTACACCTTC. It is translated as CASSLGAGIYGYTF.

The rearrangement links TRBV7-2 to TRBJ1-4, with TRBD1 identical over 9 bases. The CDR3 loop spans 15 amino acids. Germline V CDR1 and CDR2: SGHTA, FQGNSA. The V gene end was trimmed by 4 bases and the J gene end by 7 bases; junction bases not matched to a gene: 7. As DNA, the CDR3 is TGTGCCAGCAGCTCCTACAGGGGGCGCGGTGAAAAACTGTTTTTT. Translation: CASSSYRGRGEKLFF.

The chain is built from TRBV30 and TRBJ1-2; D gene uncertain. Trimming took 8 bases from V and 4 from J, leaving 23 bases between them. The CDR3 length is 15 residues. Germline loops: CDR1 GTSNPN, CDR2 SVGIG (reference sequence). This CDR3 reads CALGRKGGLFYGYTF. The CDR3 DNA reads as TGTGCCCTGGGTAGAAAGGGAGGCTTATTCTATGGCTACACCTTC.

V usage is TRBV7-3 and J usage is TRBJ1-5; a possible D gene is TRBD1 (5 bases). The CDR3 has 13 amino acids. Trimming removed 3 bases at V and 7 bases at J, with 10 bases between. The germline V gene encodes CDR1 SGHTA and CDR2 FQGTGA. Here the CDR3 reads CASSFPQVQPQHF. The CDR3 bases are TGTGCCAGCAGCTTTCCACAGGTCCAGCCCCAGCATTTT.

This chain uses TRBV19 with TRBJ2-3; TRBD2 matches at 9 bases. This CDR3 has 14 amino acids. The J segment lost 1 base and the V segment lost 6 bases, leaving 2 bases of the junction unmatched. Germline CDR1 LNHDA, CDR2 SQIVND (reference sequence). The CDR3 coding sequence is TGTGCCAGTAGGGCTAGCGGGGGCACAGATACGCAGTATTTT. Translating gives CASRASGGTDTQYF.

The rearrangement joins TRBV30 to TRBJ2-1; D gene ambiguous. V shed 0 bases and J shed 7 bases, with 10 bases lying between them. CDR1 and CDR2 (germline): GTSNPN, SVGIG (reference sequence). This CDR3 is built from 13 residues. For the CDR3, the DNA is TGTGCCTGGAGTGTAACTCGTTTTAATGAGCAGTTCTTC. As protein: CAWSVTRFNEQFF.

The chain employs TRBV11-3 and TRBJ1-1; D possibly corresponds to TRBD1 (6 bases). The germline gives CDR1 SGHNT, CDR2 YENEEA. Trimming removed 5 bases at V and 5 bases at J, with 12 bases between. CDR3 length: 13 amino acids. The CDR3 DNA reads TGTGCCAGCAGCATAAGGGGGATGACTGAAGCTTTCTTT. Translated, it gives CASSIRGMTEAFF.